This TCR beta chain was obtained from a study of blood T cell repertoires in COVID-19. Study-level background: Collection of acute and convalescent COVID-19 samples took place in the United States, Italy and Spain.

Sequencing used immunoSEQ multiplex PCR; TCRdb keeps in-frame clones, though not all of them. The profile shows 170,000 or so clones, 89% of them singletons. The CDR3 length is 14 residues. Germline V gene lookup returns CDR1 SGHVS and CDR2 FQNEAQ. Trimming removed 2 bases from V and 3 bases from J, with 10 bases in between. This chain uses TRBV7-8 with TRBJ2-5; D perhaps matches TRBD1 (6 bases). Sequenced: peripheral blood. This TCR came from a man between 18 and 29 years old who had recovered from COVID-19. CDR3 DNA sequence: TGTGCCAGCAGCTTAAAGGACAGTAAAGAGACCCAGTACTTC. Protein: CASSLKDSKETQYF. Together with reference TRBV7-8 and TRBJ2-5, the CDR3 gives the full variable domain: GAGVSQSPRYKVAKRGQDVALRCDPISGHVSLFWYQQALGQGPEFLTYFQNEAQLDKSGLPSDRFFAERPEGSVSTLKIQRTQQEDSAVYLCASSLKDSKETQYFGPGTRLLVL.